This TCR beta chain comes out of a study of CD8 T cells in ankylosing spondylitis. Study outcomes and limitations: The authors reported significant enrichment of disease-linked clones in matched ankylosing spondylitis synovial fluid.

Molecular-barcoded quantitative 5'-RACE produced these TCR beta libraries. TCRdb ran MiXCR on the 5' RACE reads and lists one entry per CDR3 protein. Of around 250,000 distinct CDR3 sequences detected, around 10% appear once; the ten largest clones hold 6% to 7.5%. This clonotype was recorded a few times. The antigen remains unidentified. Trimming left V 6 bases short and J 1 base short, with 10 bases between. The CDR3 has 14 residues. CDR1 is KGHSH, CDR2 LQKENI, per germline. Specimen: blood, either unsorted or a sorted T cell fraction (not recorded which). The rearrangement links TRBV18 to TRBJ1-3; unclear D gene. The receptor was isolated from a male donor with ankylosing spondylitis or in good health (not recorded which). CDR3: CASSRLESGNTIYF. CDR3 sequence (DNA): TGTGCCAGCTCTCGACTCGAGTCTGGAAACACCATATATTTT.